One and the same sample provided the 11 T cell receptor beta chains below, sequenced in a study of human T cells and chemical hapten exposure. Time point denoted: pre-sensitization, week 0. The treatment here: therapeutic diphenylcyclopropenone sensitization with weekly scalp DPC. Via MiXCR, TCRdb re-called the RACE reads, giving one row per CDR3 protein. The table has approximately 60,000 distinct CDR3 sequences, roughly 10% seen once. The sample was whole blood, taken in connection with sensitization to the hapten diphenylcyclopropenone (DPC). These receptors were obtained from a woman in her forties with alopecia areata. Some clones in this sample may be carry-over from other donors' samples.

The rearrangement links TRBV20-1 to TRBJ2-2; 13 nucleotides agree with TRBD2. The V gene's germline CDR1 is DFQATT and CDR2 SNEGSKA (reference sequence). This CDR3 comprises 14 residues. V was pared by 5 bases and J by 6 bases, with 3 bases of the junction left unmatched. The CDR3 DNA follows: TGCAGTGCTGTAACTAGCGGGAGGGCCGGGGAGCTGTTTTTT. Amino acid sequence: CSAVTSGRAGELFF.

This clonotype was recorded many times. V usage is TRBV3-1 and J usage is TRBJ2-3, with D perhaps TRBD2 (6 bases). CDR3 length: 17 residues. The V end was cut by 4 bases, the J end by 4 bases, with 21 bases between. Germline CDR1 and CDR2: LGHDT and YNNKEL (reference sequence). The CDR3 sequence: CASSLLLAGIGSDTQYF. The CDR3 coding sequence is TGTGCCAGCAGCCTCCTGCTCGCGGGAATCGGTTCAGATACGCAGTATTTT.

This clonotype has ten or more counts. This chain connects TRBV18 to TRBJ1-2, with D possibly matching TRBD1 (5 bases). The CDR3 runs to 14 residues. The germline gives CDR1 KGHSH, CDR2 LQKENI. Trimming pared 3 bases from V and 2 bases from J, leaving 10 bases between. The CDR3 reads CASSPGRDNYGYTF. Here the CDR3 DNA reads TGTGCCAGCTCACCCGGAAGGGACAACTATGGCTACACCTTC.

The rearrangement links TRBV7-9 to TRBJ1-1; perhaps TRBD1 as D (5 bases). This CDR3 spans 14 amino acids. V was clipped by 4 bases and J by 6 bases, with 15 bases between them. Germline V gives CDR1 SEHNR, CDR2 FQNEAQ (reference sequence). CDR3 sequence reads: CASSWKARDPEAFF. The CDR3 DNA is TGTGCCAGCAGCTGGAAAGCCAGGGATCCTGAAGCTTTCTTT.

This clonotype has just a few counts. This chain joins TRBV27 and TRBJ1-1; perhaps TRBD1 as D (5 bases). This CDR3 region has 14 residues. Looked up from germline, CDR1 is MNHEY and CDR2 is SMNVEV (reference sequence). Trimming shortened V by 1 base and J by 8 bases, and 14 bases separated the two germline ends. This chain's CDR3 is CASSLLQVKGEAFF. The CDR3 nucleotides read TGTGCCAGCAGTTTATTACAGGTAAAAGGAGAAGCTTTCTTT.

This clonotype was detected many times. The chain combines TRBV2 with TRBJ1-2; 7 bases match TRBD1. V lost 6 bases, J lost 6 bases, and 4 bases stayed unmatched. Germline CDR1 is SNHLY and CDR2 is FYNNEI. The CDR3 runs to 12 residues. The CDR3 nucleotides are TGTGCCAGCAGATATACAGGGGATGGCTACACCTTC. Translating gives CASRYTGDGYTF. Variable domain in full (rest from reference TRBV2 and TRBJ1-2): EPEVTQTPSHQVTQMGQEVILRCVPISNHLYFYWYRQILGQKVEFLVSFYNNEISEKSEIFDDQFSVERPDGSNFTLKIRSTKLEDSAMYFCASRYTGDGYTFGSGTRLTVV.

This clonotype was found many times. This sequence joins TRBV11-2 and TRBJ2-1, with 11 bases identical to TRBD2. Looked up from germline, CDR1 is SGHAT and CDR2 is FQNNGV. Trimming removed 5 bases from V and 1 base from J; junction bases left unmatched: 4. CDR3 length: 16 amino acids. CDR3 nucleotide sequence: TGTGCCAGCAGCCCGCGGACTAGCGGGTCCTACAATGAGCAGTTCTTC. This translates into CASSPRTSGSYNEQFF.

The chain carries TRBV30 and TRBJ1-1; 11 positions match TRBD1. The CDR3 length is 14 residues. Trimming removed 8 bases from V and 3 bases from J; junction bases left unmatched: 8. CDR1 and CDR2 (germline): GTSNPN, SVGIG (reference sequence). DNA for the CDR3: TGTGCCGAATGGACAGGGGGCTATGACACTGAAGCTTTCTTT. This codes for CAEWTGGYDTEAFF.

This clonotype was picked up many times. The rearrangement links TRBV5-5 to TRBJ2-2; D unclear. V shed 4 bases and J shed 9 bases, with 7 bases lying between them. The CDR3 spans 11 residues. Germline CDR1 reads SGHKS; CDR2 reads YYEKEE (reference sequence). In DNA, the CDR3 is TGTGCCAGCAGCCTACACAGGGAGCTGTTTTTT. It specifies CASSLHRELFF.

This clonotype appeared many times. The chain has TRBV6-6 and TRBJ2-7; maybe TRBD2 (7 bases). The CDR3 runs 14 residues. The V gene lost 6 bases and the J gene lost 1 base, with 13 bases spanning the gap. Germline CDR1 reads MNHNY; CDR2 reads SVGAGI (reference sequence). CDR3 region: CASSPKGGSYEQYF. In DNA form, the CDR3 reads TGTGCCAGCAGCCCTAAGGGGGGGTCCTACGAGCAGTACTTC.

This clonotype was counted ten times or more. This chain joins TRBV12-3 or TRBV12-4 and TRBJ1-4, with D unresolved. V dropped 6 bases and J dropped 5 bases, with 10 bases sitting between them. The CDR3 has 13 residues. The CDR3 sequence is CASSYGNNEKLFF. The CDR3 DNA sequence: TGTGCCAGCAGCTATGGAAACAATGAAAAACTGTTTTTT.